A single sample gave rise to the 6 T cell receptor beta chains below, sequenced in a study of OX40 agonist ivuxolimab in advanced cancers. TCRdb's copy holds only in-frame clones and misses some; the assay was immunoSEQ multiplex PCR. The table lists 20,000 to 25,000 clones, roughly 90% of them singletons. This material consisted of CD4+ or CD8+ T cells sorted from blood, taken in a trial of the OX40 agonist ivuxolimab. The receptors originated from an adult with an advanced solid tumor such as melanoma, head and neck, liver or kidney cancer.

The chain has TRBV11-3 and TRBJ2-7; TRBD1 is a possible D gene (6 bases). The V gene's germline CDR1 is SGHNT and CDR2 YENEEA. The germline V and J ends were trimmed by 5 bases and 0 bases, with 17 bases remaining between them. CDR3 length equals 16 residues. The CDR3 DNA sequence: TGTGCCAGCAGCACCCCCAGGGGAAGGGACTCCTACGAGCAGTACTTC. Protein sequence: CASSTPRGRDSYEQYF.

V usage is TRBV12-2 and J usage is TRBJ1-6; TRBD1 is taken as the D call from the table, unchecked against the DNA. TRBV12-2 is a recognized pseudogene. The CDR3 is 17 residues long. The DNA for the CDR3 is TGTGCAAGTCGCCCTCTCAATTCGACAGGGTGGAATTCACCCCTCCACTTT. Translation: CASRPLNSTGWNSPLHF.

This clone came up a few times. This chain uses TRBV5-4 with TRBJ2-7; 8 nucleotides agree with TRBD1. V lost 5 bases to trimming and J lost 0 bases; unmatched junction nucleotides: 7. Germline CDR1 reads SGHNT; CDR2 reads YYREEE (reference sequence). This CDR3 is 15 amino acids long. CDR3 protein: CASRVTGEPSYEQYF. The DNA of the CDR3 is TGTGCCAGCAGAGTGACAGGGGAACCCTCCTACGAGCAGTACTTC. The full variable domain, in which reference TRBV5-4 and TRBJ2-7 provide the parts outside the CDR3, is ETGVTQSPTHLIKTRGQQVTLRCSSQSGHNTVSWYQQALGQGPQFIFQYYREEENGRGNFPPRFSGLQFPNYSSELNVNALELDDSALYLCASRVTGEPSYEQYFGPGTRLTVT.

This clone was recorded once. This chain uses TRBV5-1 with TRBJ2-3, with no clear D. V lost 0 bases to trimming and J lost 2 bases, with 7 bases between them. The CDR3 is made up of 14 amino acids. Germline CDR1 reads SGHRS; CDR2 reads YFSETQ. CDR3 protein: CASSLDSNTDTQYF. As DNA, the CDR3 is TGCGCCAGCAGCTTGGATTCTAACACAGATACGCAGTATTTT. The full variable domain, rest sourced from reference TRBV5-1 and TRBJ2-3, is KAGVTQTPRYLIKTRGQQVTLSCSPISGHRSVSWYQQTPGQGLQFLFEYFSETQRNKGNFPGRFSGRQFSNSRSEMNVSTLELGDSALYLCASSLDSNTDTQYFGPGTRLTVL.

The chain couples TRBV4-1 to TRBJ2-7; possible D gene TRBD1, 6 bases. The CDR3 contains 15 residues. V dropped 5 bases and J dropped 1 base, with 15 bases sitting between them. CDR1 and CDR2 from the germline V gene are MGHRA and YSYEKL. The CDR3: CASSLGQSPSYEQYF. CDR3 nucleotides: TGCGCCAGCAGCTTAGGACAGTCCCCTTCCTACGAGCAGTACTTC.

The CDR3 protein is CASSYPHTNEQYF. For the CDR3, the DNA is TGTGCCAGCAGTTATCCCCATACTAACGAGCAGTACTTC. The genes are TRBV6-5 and TRBJ2-7; D is undetermined. The V and J ends lost 3 bases and 5 bases respectively, with 11 bases between them. The CDR3 is made up of 13 amino acids. Germline V gene lookup returns CDR1 MNHEY and CDR2 SVGAGI.